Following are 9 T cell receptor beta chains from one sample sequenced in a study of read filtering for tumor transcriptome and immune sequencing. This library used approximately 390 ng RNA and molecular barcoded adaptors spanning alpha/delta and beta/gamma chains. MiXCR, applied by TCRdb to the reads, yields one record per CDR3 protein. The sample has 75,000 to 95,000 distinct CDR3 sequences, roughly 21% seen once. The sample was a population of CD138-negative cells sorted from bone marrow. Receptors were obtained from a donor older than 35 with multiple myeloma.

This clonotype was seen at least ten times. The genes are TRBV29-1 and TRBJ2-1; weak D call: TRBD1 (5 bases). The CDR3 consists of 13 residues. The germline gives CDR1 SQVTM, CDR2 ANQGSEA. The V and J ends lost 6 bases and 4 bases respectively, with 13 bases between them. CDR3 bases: TGCAGCGTACGACAGAGCTCTTACAATGAGCAGTTCTTC. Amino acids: CSVRQSSYNEQFF.

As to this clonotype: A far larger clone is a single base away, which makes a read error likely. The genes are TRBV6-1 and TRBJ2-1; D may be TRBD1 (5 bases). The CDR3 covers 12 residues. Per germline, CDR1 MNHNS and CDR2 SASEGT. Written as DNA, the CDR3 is TGTGCCAGCAGCTTCAGGGTCAATGAGCAGTCCTTC. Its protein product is CASSFRVNEQSF.

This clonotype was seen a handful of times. The CDR3 region has the DNA TGTGCCAGTAGTGCGGGGACCCCTCAAGAGACCCAGTACTTC. Translation: CASSAGTPQETQYF. The rearrangement uses TRBV19 and TRBJ2-5; a weak D match, TRBD2 (6 bases). The CDR3 runs 14 residues. Trimming took off 5 bases at V and 2 bases at J, with 12 bases between the two ends. CDR1 LNHDA and CDR2 SQIVND come from the germline V gene (reference sequence).

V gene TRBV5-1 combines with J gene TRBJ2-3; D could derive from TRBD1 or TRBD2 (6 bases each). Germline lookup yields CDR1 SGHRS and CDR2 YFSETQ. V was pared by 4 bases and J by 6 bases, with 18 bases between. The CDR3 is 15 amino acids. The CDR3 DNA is TGCGCCAGCAGCGCCCTCGGGGGCGCCGCGGATACGCAGTATTTT. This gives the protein CASSALGGAADTQYF.

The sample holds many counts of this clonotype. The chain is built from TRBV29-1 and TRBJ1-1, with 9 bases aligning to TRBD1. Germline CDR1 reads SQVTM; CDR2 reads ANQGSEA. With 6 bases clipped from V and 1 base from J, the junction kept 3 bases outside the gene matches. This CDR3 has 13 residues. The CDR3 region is CSVGQGTNTEAFF. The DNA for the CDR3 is TGCAGCGTCGGACAGGGGACGAACACTGAAGCTTTCTTT.

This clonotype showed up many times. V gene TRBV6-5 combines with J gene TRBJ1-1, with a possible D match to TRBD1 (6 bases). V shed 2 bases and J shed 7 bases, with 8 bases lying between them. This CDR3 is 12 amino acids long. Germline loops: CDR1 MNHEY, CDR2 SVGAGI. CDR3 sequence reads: CASSYGGIEAFF. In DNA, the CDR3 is TGTGCCAGCAGTTACGGGGGCATTGAAGCTTTCTTT.

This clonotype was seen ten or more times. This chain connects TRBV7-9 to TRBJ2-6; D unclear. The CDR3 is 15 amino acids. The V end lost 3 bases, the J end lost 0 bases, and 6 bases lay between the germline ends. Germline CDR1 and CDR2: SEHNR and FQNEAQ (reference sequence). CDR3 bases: TGTGCCAGCAGCTTTGGAAGCTCTGGGGCCAACGTCCTGACTTTC. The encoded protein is CASSFGSSGANVLTF.

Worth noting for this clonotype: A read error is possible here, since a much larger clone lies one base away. The CDR3 DNA reads TGTGCCAGTAGTATCTGGGGGGAAGAGACCCAGTACTTC. Its protein is CASSIWGEETQYF. This sequence joins TRBV19 and TRBJ2-5; D is possibly TRBD2 (6 bases). This CDR3 has 13 residues. Trimming removed 3 bases at V and 3 bases at J, with 8 bases between. CDR1 is LNHDA, CDR2 SQIVND, per germline (reference sequence).

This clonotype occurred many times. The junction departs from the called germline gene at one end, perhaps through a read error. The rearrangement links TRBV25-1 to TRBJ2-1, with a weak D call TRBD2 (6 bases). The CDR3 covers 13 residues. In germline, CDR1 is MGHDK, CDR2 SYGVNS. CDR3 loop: CASSEYGGSEQFF. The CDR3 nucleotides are TGTGCCAGCAGTGAATATGGGGGGTCTGAGCAGTTCTTT.